What follows are 8 T cell receptor beta chains derived from one specimen sequenced in a study of T cell repertoires in cytomegalovirus infection. MiXCR, run by TCRdb on the reads, gives a single entry per CDR3 protein. In the table there are a few hundred thousand distinct CDR3 sequences, roughly 9.5% of which are singletons. The specimen sequenced was PBMCs. Receptors originate from a human donor in good health (CMV status not recorded). Some clones in this sample may be carry-over from other donors' samples.

This clonotype turned up a few times. This chain uses TRBV6-2 or TRBV6-3 with TRBJ2-2; 7 bases fit TRBD1. The CDR3 has 14 residues. Looked up from germline, CDR1 is MNHEY and CDR2 is SVGEGT. V lost 2 bases to trimming and J lost 3 bases; unmatched junction nucleotides: 0. This chain's CDR3 is CASSYGTDTGELFF. The CDR3, as DNA: TGTGCCAGCAGTTACGGGACAGACACCGGGGAGCTGTTTTTT.

The sample holds a few counts of this clonotype. The rearrangement uses TRBV28 and TRBJ1-1; TRBD1 might be the D (6 bases). Trimming shortened V by 8 bases and J by 3 bases, and 16 bases separated the two germline ends. Germline CDR1 MDHEN, CDR2 SYDVKM. CDR3 length: 14 amino acids. The CDR3 here is CASWDTPKHTEAFF. In DNA form, the CDR3 reads TGTGCCAGCTGGGACACTCCCAAGCACACTGAAGCTTTCTTT.

This clonotype was detected only a few times. In DNA form, the CDR3 reads TGTGCCAGCAGTCCGCCCCTAGGGGCCACTCGTAGCGATGAGCAGTTCTTC. Its protein product is CASSPPLGATRSDEQFF. The rearrangement links TRBV12-3 or TRBV12-4 to TRBJ2-1; either TRBD1 or TRBD2 may fit D (5 bases each). The CDR3 covers 17 residues. Trimming took 5 bases from V and 8 from J, leaving 25 bases between them.

At least ten counts were recorded for this clonotype. This chain connects TRBV7-8 to TRBJ1-2; TRBD1 matches 7 bases. V lost 4 bases, J lost 4 bases, and 9 bases stayed unmatched. Germline V gene data show CDR1 as SGHVS and CDR2 as FQNEAQ. The CDR3 is 15 amino acids. The CDR3 sequence is CASSSYGQAGYGYTF. The CDR3 DNA reads TGTGCCAGCAGCTCCTATGGACAGGCCGGCTATGGCTACACCTTC.

Here the CDR3 reads CASSLQDEAFF. CDR3 nucleotide sequence: TGTGCCAGCAGCTTGCAAGATGAAGCTTTCTTT. V and J are TRBV7-9 and TRBJ1-1, with D unresolved. V was shortened by 3 bases and J by 7 bases, with 6 bases between the two germline ends. The CDR3 contains 11 residues. Germline loops: CDR1 SEHNR, CDR2 FQNEAQ (reference sequence).

The chain has TRBV20-1 and TRBJ1-4; 9 bases are a match to TRBD1. Unmatched junction bases numbered 10, after V lost 6 bases and J lost 8 bases. The CDR3 sequence is 14 residues long. Germline CDR1 is DFQATT and CDR2 is SNEGSKA (reference sequence). As DNA, the CDR3 is TGCAGTGCCCCACACAGGGGGCTGGGGGAAAAACTGTTTTTT. Its protein is CSAPHRGLGEKLFF.

This clonotype was seen a handful of times. This chain connects TRBV20-1 to TRBJ2-1; D might be TRBD1 (7 bases). Deletions cut 2 bases from V and 7 bases from J, with 18 bases between. Germline CDR1 and CDR2: DFQATT and SNEGSKA (reference sequence). This CDR3 is 15 amino acids long. This chain's CDR3 is CSARNRRSGGNEQFF. The CDR3 DNA reads as TGCAGTGCTAGAAATCGGAGGTCAGGGGGGAATGAGCAGTTCTTC.

This clonotype was recorded at least ten times. This rearrangement joins TRBV27 to TRBJ1-2; no definite D call. This CDR3 is 12 amino acids long. CDR1 is MNHEY, CDR2 SMNVEV, per germline (reference sequence). Trimming cost V 8 bases and J 4 bases, with 11 bases left between them. CDR3 coding DNA: TGTGCCAGCTATGCTCGGTCCTATGGCTACACCTTC. Translation gives CASYARSYGYTF.